The next 29 T cell receptor beta chains were all read from a single sample in a study of blood T cell repertoires in COVID-19. Produced via immunoSEQ multiplex PCR; TCRdb's table is partial and in-frame only. This sample has 150,000 to 190,000 clones; 80% occur once, and the top ten carry under 0.75%. The sequencing sample was made of peripheral blood. These receptors were collected from a man aged 60 to 75 with acute or convalescent COVID-19.

V usage is TRBV12-5 and J usage is TRBJ1-1; 7 bases are shared with TRBD1. CDR3 length equals 15 residues. Germline V gene lookup returns CDR1 LGHNT and CDR2 FRNRAP. Losses at the gene ends were 0 bases for V and 2 bases for J; bases not matched to a gene: 3. The CDR3 sequence: CASGLVTGANTEAFF. As DNA, the CDR3 is TGTGCTAGTGGTTTGGTAACAGGGGCAAACACTGAAGCTTTCTTT.

The chain recombines TRBV2 with TRBJ1-2, with D perhaps TRBD1 (5 bases). There are 13 residues in the CDR3. Germline loops: CDR1 SNHLY, CDR2 FYNNEI. V was shortened by 11 bases and J by 6 bases, with 19 bases between the two germline ends. The CDR3 DNA reads TGTGCCGTTTTTAAGGCAGGGTCCGATGGCTACACCTTC. Its protein is CAVFKAGSDGYTF. Filled out from reference TRBV2 and TRBJ1-2, the complete variable domain reads EPEVTQTPSHQVTQMGQEVILRCVPISNHLYFYWYRQILGQKVEFLVSFYNNEISEKSEIFDDQFSVERPDGSNFTLKIRSTKLEDSAMYFCAVFKAGSDGYTFGSGTRLTVV.

The chain has TRBV6-6 and TRBJ2-1; D not certain. The V end lost 2 bases, the J end lost 6 bases, and 8 bases lay between the germline ends. The CDR3 consists of 13 residues. Per germline, CDR1 MNHNY and CDR2 SVGAGI (reference sequence). The CDR3 sequence is CASSYALSNEQFF. CDR3 nucleotide sequence: TGTGCCAGCAGTTACGCACTATCCAATGAGCAGTTCTTC.

The rearrangement uses TRBV29-1 and TRBJ1-1; 11 bases line up with TRBD1. This CDR3 is built from 16 residues. Germline values: CDR1 SQVTM, CDR2 ANQGSEA. J lost 3 bases, V lost 5 bases, and 11 bases had no gene match. DNA of the CDR3: TGCAGCGTTAGAGGGACAGGGGGTCTCCTTGACACTGAAGCTTTCTTT. Protein: CSVRGTGGLLDTEAFF.

This clone was recorded a few times. The gene calls are TRBV4-1 and TRBJ2-1, with 12 bases aligning to TRBD2. Germline CDR1 reads MGHRA; CDR2 reads YSYEKL. V was clipped by 2 bases and J by 11 bases; unmatched bases: 4. This CDR3 region has 14 residues. CDR3 amino acids: CASSQLAGGMKQFF. The CDR3 DNA sequence: TGCGCCAGCAGCCAACTAGCGGGGGGGATGAAGCAGTTCTTC.

V and J are TRBV20-1 and TRBJ2-7; 7 bases fit TRBD1. Germline CDR1 reads DFQATT; CDR2 reads SNEGSKA (reference sequence). The CDR3 is made up of 11 amino acids. V was clipped by 4 bases and J by 8 bases; unmatched bases: 5. The CDR3 DNA is TGCAGTGCTACCGACAGGGTGAAGCAGTACTTC. It specifies CSATDRVKQYF.

The rearrangement uses TRBV6-5 and TRBJ2-3, with 9 bases aligning to TRBD2. Germline-derived CDR1 and CDR2 are MNHEY and SVGAGI. The trim removed 6 bases at V and 4 bases at J, leaving 5 bases unmatched. The CDR3 spans 14 residues. The CDR3: CASSAGGPSDTQYF. The DNA of the CDR3 is TGTGCCAGCAGCGCGGGAGGGCCATCAGATACGCAGTATTTT.

The J gene is TRBJ1-3, the V gene TRBV27; D gene ambiguous. The CDR3 has 17 amino acids. Germline V gene sequence: CDR1 MNHEY, CDR2 SMNVEV (reference sequence). Trimming stripped 5 bases from V and 0 bases from J, with 17 bases between. The CDR3 reads CASSRPVLRNSGNTIYF. The CDR3 DNA follows: TGTGCCAGCAGTCGCCCTGTACTCAGGAACTCTGGAAACACCATATATTTT.

The rearrangement links TRBV5-4 to TRBJ2-3; TRBD2 aligns across 9 bases. J gave up 2 bases and V 4 bases, and 5 bases lay outside the gene matches. Germline V gives CDR1 SGHNT, CDR2 YYREEE (reference sequence). The CDR3 is made up of 15 amino acids. The CDR3 nucleotides read TGTGCCAGCAGCCCGGGACTAGCCCACACAGATACGCAGTATTTT. Translating it yields CASSPGLAHTDTQYF.

The chain uses TRBV6-5 and TRBJ2-5; 12 bases agree with TRBD1. The ends lost 2 bases at V and 5 bases at J; junction bases unmatched: 3. The CDR3 totals 15 residues. Germline V gene lookup returns CDR1 MNHEY and CDR2 SVGAGI. The CDR3 is CASSYGTGGKETQYF. CDR3 coding DNA: TGTGCCAGCAGTTACGGGACAGGGGGCAAGGAGACCCAGTACTTC.

This chain connects TRBV6-6 to TRBJ1-1, with a tentative D call TRBD1 (6 bases). The length of the CDR3 is 12 residues. Germline V CDR1 and CDR2: MNHNY, SVGAGI (reference sequence). Trimming cost V 7 bases and J 1 base, with 7 bases left between them. CDR3 in DNA: TGTGCCAGCAAGGACAGGAACACTGAAGCTTTCTTT. Residues: CASKDRNTEAFF.

The V gene is TRBV5-1, the J gene TRBJ2-6; TRBD2 matches 13 bases. The CDR3 is made up of 18 amino acids. Germline assignment: CDR1 SGHRS and CDR2 YFSETQ. With V trimmed by 4 bases and J by 0 bases, 4 bases remained unmatched. The CDR3 loop reads CASSPGTSGNSGANVLTF. The CDR3 nucleotides are TGCGCCAGCAGCCCGGGGACTAGCGGGAACTCTGGGGCCAACGTCCTGACTTTC. Variable domain in full (rest from reference TRBV5-1 and TRBJ2-6): KAGVTQTPRYLIKTRGQQVTLSCSPISGHRSVSWYQQTPGQGLQFLFEYFSETQRNKGNFPGRFSGRQFSNSRSEMNVSTLELGDSALYLCASSPGTSGNSGANVLTFGAGSRLTVL.

The rearrangement uses TRBV19 and TRBJ1-5; D gene uncertain. Germline values: CDR1 LNHDA, CDR2 SQIVND (reference sequence). This CDR3 has 13 residues. The V gene lost 7 bases and the J gene lost 3 bases, with 10 bases spanning the gap. This CDR3 is CASTMTYNQPQHF. As DNA, the CDR3 is TGTGCCAGTACCATGACTTACAATCAGCCCCAGCATTTT.

The CDR3 is CASSQEVTALNTEAFF. In nucleotides, the CDR3 is TGCGCCAGCAGCCAAGAAGTGACAGCCCTGAACACTGAAGCTTTCTTT. The rearrangement joins TRBV4-1 to TRBJ1-1; D is possibly TRBD1 (5 bases). V was shortened by 0 bases and J by 0 bases, with 11 bases between the two germline ends. Germline V gives CDR1 MGHRA, CDR2 YSYEKL. This CDR3 region has 16 residues.

The V and J genes are TRBV4-1 and TRBJ2-1, with TRBD2 as a possible D gene (6 bases). With 1 base removed from V and 2 bases from J, the gap between germline ends came to 9 bases. CDR1 MGHRA and CDR2 YSYEKL come from the germline V gene. The CDR3 is made up of 15 amino acids. CDR3 sequence: CASSQGTTPYNEQFF. CDR3 nucleotide sequence: TGCGCCAGCAGCCAAGGGACTACCCCCTACAATGAGCAGTTCTTC.

This rearrangement joins TRBV4-2 to TRBJ2-7, with a tentative D call TRBD1 (5 bases). From germline, CDR1 is LGHNA and CDR2 YNFKEQ. This CDR3 region has 15 residues. The V gene lost 0 bases and the J gene lost 2 bases, with 11 bases spanning the gap. This chain's CDR3 is CASSQDPGNTYEQYF. The CDR3 DNA reads as TGTGCCAGCAGCCAAGATCCAGGGAACACCTACGAGCAGTACTTC.

This chain joins TRBV7-6 and TRBJ2-3; 9 bases align to TRBD2. V gave up 5 bases and J gave up 6 bases; unmatched junction bases: 9. Germline values: CDR1 SGHVS, CDR2 FNYEAQ. The CDR3 has 15 residues. The CDR3 region is CASSQAGGIRDTQYF. DNA of the CDR3: TGTGCCAGCAGCCAAGCGGGGGGCATAAGGGATACGCAGTATTTT. Supplemented by reference TRBV7-6 and TRBJ2-3, the full variable domain reads GAGVSQSPRYKVTKRGQDVALRCDPISGHVSLYWYRQALGQGPEFLTYFNYEAQQDKSGLPNDRFSAERPEGSISTLTIQRTEQRDSAMYRCASSQAGGIRDTQYFGPGTRLTVL.

This clone has more than one count but fewer than ten. V and J are TRBV27 and TRBJ2-1; TRBD2 matches 8 bases. The junction had 9 bases not matched to a gene; V was cut back by 6 bases and J by 8 bases. This CDR3 comprises 14 residues. Per the germline V gene, CDR1 is MNHEY and CDR2 is SMNVEV (reference sequence). CDR3 region: CASRAGLVEYEQFF. The CDR3 DNA reads as TGTGCCAGCAGAGCGGGACTAGTTGAGTATGAGCAGTTCTTC.

The chain links TRBV30 to TRBJ1-6; tentative D call: TRBD1 (6 bases). The V gene lost 8 bases and the J gene lost 9 bases, with 17 bases spanning the gap. Germline V lookup: CDR1 GTSNPN, CDR2 SVGIG (reference sequence). There are 13 residues in the CDR3. The CDR3 nucleotides are TGTGCCGGTTGTACAGGGAGCGGTTCACCCCTCCACTTT. This gives the protein CAGCTGSGSPLHF.

This chain uses TRBV7-2 with TRBJ2-3; TRBD2 matches at 13 bases. The CDR3 length is 19 residues. V was clipped by 4 bases and J by 2 bases; unmatched bases: 12. The germline V gene has CDR1 SGHTA and CDR2 FQGNSA. The CDR3 region is CASSSSGLAGVPFTDTQYF. CDR3 coding DNA: TGTGCCAGCAGCTCTTCTGGACTAGCGGGGGTCCCTTTCACAGATACGCAGTATTTT.

The chain links TRBV5-4 to TRBJ2-3; D perhaps matches TRBD2 (5 bases). Germline V lookup: CDR1 SGHNT, CDR2 YYREEE (reference sequence). The V end was cut by 2 bases, the J end by 8 bases, with 15 bases between. The CDR3 spans 14 residues. The CDR3 DNA follows: TGTGCCAGCAGCTTCAAGGGAGAGGTGGCTACGCAGTATTTT. This sequence encodes CASSFKGEVATQYF.

The chain links TRBV5-4 to TRBJ1-2, with 7 positions matching TRBD1. The CDR3 length is 16 residues. With 4 bases clipped from V and 8 bases from J, the junction kept 17 bases outside the gene matches. Germline loops: CDR1 SGHNT, CDR2 YYREEE (reference sequence). The CDR3 coding sequence is TGTGCCAGCAGCGCGGATAACAGGGGAAAAGGAAAGGGCTACACCTTC. Residues: CASSADNRGKGKGYTF.

The V and J genes are TRBV3-1 (or the pseudogene TRBV3-2) and TRBJ1-6, with no clear D. V dropped 3 bases and J dropped 4 bases, with 4 bases sitting between them. The CDR3 extends over 13 amino acids. The germline V gene encodes CDR1 LGHDT and CDR2 YNNKEL (reference sequence). The CDR3 loop is CASSQSYNSPLHF. CDR3 coding DNA: TGTGCCAGCAGCCAGAGTTATAATTCACCCCTCCACTTT.

The gene calls are TRBV18 and TRBJ1-2; 7 bases align to TRBD1. V dropped 5 bases and J dropped 3; count of bases not matched to a gene: 3. There are 13 residues in the CDR3. Germline CDR1 and CDR2: KGHSH and LQKENI. The CDR3 sequence: CASSTGQDYGYTF. For the CDR3, the DNA is TGTGCCAGCTCAACTGGACAGGACTATGGCTACACCTTC.

In its sample, this clone was seen once. The chain joins TRBV5-5 to TRBJ1-5; 8 bases line up with TRBD1. The length of the CDR3 is 13 residues. With V trimmed by 4 bases and J by 11 bases, 8 bases remained unmatched. Germline loops: CDR1 SGHKS, CDR2 YYEKEE (reference sequence). The CDR3 here is CASSPRGPASQHF. CDR3 nucleotide sequence: TGTGCCAGCAGCCCCAGGGGGCCGGCCTCCCAGCATTTT.

This chain joins TRBV12-3 or TRBV12-4 and TRBJ2-7; no reliable D call. The CDR3 has 13 amino acids. V lost 5 bases to trimming and J lost 4 bases, with 12 bases between them. CDR3 residues: CASSLSLGYEQYF. CDR3 bases: TGTGCCAGCAGTCTCTCCCTAGGATACGAGCAGTACTTC.

The chain couples TRBV9 to TRBJ2-5; the D gene is possibly TRBD1 (6 bases). Germline assignment: CDR1 SGDLS and CDR2 YYNGEE. The CDR3 is made up of 15 amino acids. Trimming stripped 0 bases from V and 4 bases from J, with 13 bases between. The CDR3 protein is CASSVGPGERETQYF. The CDR3 DNA sequence: TGTGCCAGCAGCGTAGGGCCAGGGGAGAGAGAGACCCAGTACTTC.

With regard to this clone: The same CDR3 also results from other DNA sequences found in this sample. The gene calls are TRBV28 and TRBJ1-5; D remains ambiguous. Germline loops: CDR1 MDHEN, CDR2 SYDVKM. The ends were cut back, 2 bases at V and 4 bases at J, with 3 bases in the middle. The CDR3 runs to 12 residues. CDR3 sequence (DNA): TGTGCCAGCAGTTTACTGAATCAGCCCCAGCATTTT. Translation gives CASSLLNQPQHF.

This clone was seen just once. V gene TRBV29-1 combines with J gene TRBJ2-2; D is possibly TRBD2 (5 bases). Trimming stripped 6 bases from V and 4 bases from J, with 12 bases between. The CDR3 runs 13 residues. CDR1 and CDR2 (germline): SQVTM, ANQGSEA. The CDR3 sequence is CSVRVTSTGELFF. The CDR3 nucleotides are TGCAGCGTGAGGGTCACATCCACCGGGGAGCTGTTTTTT.